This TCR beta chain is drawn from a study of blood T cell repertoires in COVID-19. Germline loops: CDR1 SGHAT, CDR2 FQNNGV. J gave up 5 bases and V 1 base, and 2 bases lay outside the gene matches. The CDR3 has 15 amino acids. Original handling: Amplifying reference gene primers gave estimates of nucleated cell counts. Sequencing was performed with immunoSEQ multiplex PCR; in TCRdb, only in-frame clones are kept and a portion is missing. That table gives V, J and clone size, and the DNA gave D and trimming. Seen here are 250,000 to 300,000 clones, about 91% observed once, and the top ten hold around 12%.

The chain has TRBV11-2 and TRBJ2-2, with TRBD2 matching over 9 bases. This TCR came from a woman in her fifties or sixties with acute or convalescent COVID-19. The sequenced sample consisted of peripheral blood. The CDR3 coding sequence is TGTGCCAGCAGCTTAGTCGCGGGGGGGACCGGGGAGCTGTTTTTT. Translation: CASSLVAGGTGELFF.